This TCR beta chain was sequenced during a study of OX40 agonist ivuxolimab in advanced cancers. General study results and limits: Mean expanded clone counts were higher in CD8+ than CD4+ T cells. At 0.1 to 3.0 mg/kg, CD4+ and CD8+ blood T cells expanded clonally by week 6. Several nonresponders also turned out to have low normalized T-cell clonal expansion. The antigens recognized by the expanded peripheral T cells, that is their antigen specificity, were not determined.

CDR1 and CDR2 from the germline V gene are MNHEY and SMNVEV (reference sequence). V lost 5 bases and J lost 6; bases outside the gene matches: 7. The CDR3 is 16 amino acids. Profiled with immunoSEQ multiplex PCR; TCRdb holds only in-frame clones, not every one. This table holds roughly 70,000 clones, around 89% found once. Concerning this clone itself: Its specificity is not known.

The chain has TRBV27 and TRBJ2-2; 12 bases map to TRBD2. The TCR originated in an adult with an advanced solid tumor such as melanoma, head and neck, liver or kidney cancer. The input for sequencing was CD4+ or CD8+ T cells sorted from blood, taken in a trial of the OX40 agonist ivuxolimab. CDR3 in amino acids: CASSPLTSGSAGELFF. The DNA for the CDR3 is TGTGCCAGCAGTCCTTTGACTAGCGGGAGCGCCGGGGAGCTGTTTTTT.